These T cell receptor beta chains were read from a single sample in a study of tumor and adjacent non-tumor tissue in lung cancer. TCRdb independently ran MiXCR on the multiplex PCR reads; one entry per CDR3 protein. The sample yields about 67,000 distinct CDR3 sequences, about 77% seen once. Sequences were obtained from distant non-tumor lung tissue. The receptors shown here come from a man in his sixties with non-small cell lung cancer. Both conserved end residues are part of each CDR3. D genes are given only for firm matches. Size is omitted from some rows. Given values are once, few, many or a class for expanded clones.

J,V,size,D,CDR3,DNA
TRBJ2-3,TRBV5-1,-,-,CASSLAVTDTQYF,TGCGCCAGCAGCTTGGCGGTGACGGATACGCAGTATTTT
TRBJ1-4,TRBV7-9,-,-,CARGHRRGREEKLFF,TGTGCCAGGGGACACCGTAGGGGAAGGGAAGAAAAACTGTTTTTT
TRBJ2-3,TRBV5-4,-,-,CASKEGASGLDTQYF,TGTGCCAGCAAAGAGGGGGCTAGCGGGTTAGACACGCAGTATTTT
TRBJ2-5,TRBV12-3/TRBV12-4,many,-,CASSLAQGWETQYF,TGTGCCAGCAGTTTAGCGCAGGGATGGGAGACCCAGTACTTC
TRBJ2-1,TRBV4-1,-,TRBD2,CASSQVAGGPQSYIEQIF,TGCGCCAGCAGCCAGGTAGCGGGAGGGCCTCAGTCCTACATTGAGCAGATCTTC
TRBJ2-1,TRBV12-3/TRBV12-4,many,-,CASRPTGSVNEQFF,TGTGCCAGCAGGCCGACAGGCTCGGTCAATGAGCAGTTCTTC
TRBJ1-6,TRBV5-6,-,-,CASSLMQRNGSPPHF,TGTGCCAGCAGCTTGATGCAGCGGAATGGGTCACCCCCCCACTTT
TRBJ1-5,TRBV4-1,-,-,CASSQARGNRPQLF,TGCGCCAGCAGCCAAGCTCGGGGCAATCGGCCCCAGCTTTTT
TRBJ2-3,TRBV6-1,-,-,CASSDGLGATDIQYF,TGTGCCAGCAGTGACGGCCTAGGAGCGACAGATATCCAGTATTTT
TRBJ2-7,TRBV6-1,-,-,CASNEERAAYF,TGTGCTAGCAATGAAGAACGGGCAGCCTACTTC
TRBJ2-1,TRBV11-3,-,TRBD2,CASSFRRREGLNEQFF,TGTGCCAGCAGCTTTAGAAGGCGGGAGGGCCTCAATGAACAGTTCTTC
TRBJ2-7,TRBV7-9,many,TRBD1,CASSGQGYEQYF,TGTGCCAGCAGCGGACAGGGGTACGAGCAGTACTTC
TRBJ2-1,TRBV6-5,-,-,CASSFQTGAGGSHEQLF,TGTGCCAGCAGTTTTCAAACTGGGGCAGGCGGAAGCCATGAGCAGTTATTC
TRBJ1-1,TRBV11-3,-,-,CASSLWGPTGALF,TGTGCCAGCTCCCTGTGGGGACCGACTGGAGCTCTCTTT
TRBJ2-1,TRBV5-6,-,-,CTSSIVGGEQFF,TGTACCAGCAGCATTGTCGGGGGTGAGCAGTTCTTC
TRBJ1-2,TRBV4-1,once,-,CANSQDVDTRDYGYTF,TGCGCCAACAGCCAAGATGTCGACACGAGAGACTATGGCTACACCTTC
TRBJ2-2,TRBV29-1,-,TRBD1,CSVATGDNTGELLF,TGCAGTGTCGCCACAGGGGATAACACCGGGGAGCTGCTTTTT
TRBJ1-1,TRBV11-1,-,-,CASIFAPGSEAFF,TGTGCCAGCATCTTTGCGCCGGGGTCTGAAGCTTTCTTT
TRBJ1-1,TRBV2,-,-,CASSSQPNTGIFF,TGTGCCAGCAGCTCCCAGCCAAACACTGGAATTTTCTTT